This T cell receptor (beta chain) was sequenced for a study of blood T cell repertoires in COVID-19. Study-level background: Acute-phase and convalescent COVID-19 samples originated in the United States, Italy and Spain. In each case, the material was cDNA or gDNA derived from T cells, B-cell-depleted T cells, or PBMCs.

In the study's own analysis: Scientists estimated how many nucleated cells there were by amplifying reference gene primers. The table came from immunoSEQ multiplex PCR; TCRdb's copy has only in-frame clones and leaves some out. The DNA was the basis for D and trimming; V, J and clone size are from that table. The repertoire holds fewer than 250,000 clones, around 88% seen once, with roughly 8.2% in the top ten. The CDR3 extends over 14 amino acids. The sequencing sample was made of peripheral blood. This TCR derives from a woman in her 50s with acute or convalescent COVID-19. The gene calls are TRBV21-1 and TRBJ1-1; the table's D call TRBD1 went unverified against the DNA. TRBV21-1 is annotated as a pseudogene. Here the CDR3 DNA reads TGTGCCAGCAGCAAAGTACAGGGACGGTGTGAAGCTTTCTTT. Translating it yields CASSKVQGRCEAFF.